The sequence of this T cell receptor (beta chain) was determined in a study of shared clonotypes between healthy human individuals. Study background: A donor's plate count was three for CD4 naive and three for CD4 memory; CD8 naive had two and CD8 memory one.

The protocol was immunoSEQ multiplex PCR, while the TCRdb copy is restricted to in-frame clones and leaves out a portion. The sample shows hundreds of thousands of clones, roughly 95% of them seen only once. The germline CDR1 and CDR2 sequences are SGDLS and YYNGEE. The CDR3 runs 16 residues. Unmatched junction bases numbered 2, after V lost 0 bases and J lost 7 bases. Naivety among CD8 cells was defined by CD45RO negativity and positive CCR7 selection, thereby excluding terminally differentiated effector memory CD45RA+ cells. Material: naive CD8+ T cells sorted from blood. This chain joins TRBV9 and TRBJ2-1, with TRBD2 identical over 15 bases. The receptor comes from a woman aged 25 to 45 in good health. The CDR3 is CASSVGTSGRVNEQFF. The CDR3, as DNA: TGTGCCAGCAGCGTAGGGACTAGCGGGAGGGTGAATGAGCAGTTCTTC.